The entry below describes one TCR beta chain. Its target is not known. This may come from a read error, since a much larger clone is one base off. This record comes from a study of T cells in Graves' hyperthyroidism and ophthalmopathy. Study findings and constraints: Ophthalmopathy was identified by the model a median around 5.9 months ahead of onset. Most expanded thyroid clonotypes above 0.001 also appeared in blood.

Individuals with ophthalmopathy presented a Clinical Activity Score of at least 3, a NOSPECS grade of at least 4 and a duration under 3 months. CDR1 is MDHEN and CDR2 is SYDVKM in the germline V gene. This CDR3 spans 13 amino acids. TCR beta CDR3 regions were amplified from RNA. Primed by the HTBI set, a first-round RT-PCR was run on the TCR CDR3. TCRdb analysed the multiplex PCR reads with MiXCR anew, one entry per CDR3 protein. The sample comprises about 260,000 distinct CDR3 sequences, 20% to 25% of which are singletons, and roughly 60% rests with the top ten. Sample: blood. This sequence was found in a man aged 30 to 39 with Graves' ophthalmopathy. The chain uses TRBV28 and TRBJ2-1, with a tentative D call TRBD1 (6 bases). The CDR3 protein is CASSLLGDNKQFF. In DNA form, the CDR3 reads TGTGCCAGCAGTTTATTGGGGGACAATAAGCAGTTCTTC.